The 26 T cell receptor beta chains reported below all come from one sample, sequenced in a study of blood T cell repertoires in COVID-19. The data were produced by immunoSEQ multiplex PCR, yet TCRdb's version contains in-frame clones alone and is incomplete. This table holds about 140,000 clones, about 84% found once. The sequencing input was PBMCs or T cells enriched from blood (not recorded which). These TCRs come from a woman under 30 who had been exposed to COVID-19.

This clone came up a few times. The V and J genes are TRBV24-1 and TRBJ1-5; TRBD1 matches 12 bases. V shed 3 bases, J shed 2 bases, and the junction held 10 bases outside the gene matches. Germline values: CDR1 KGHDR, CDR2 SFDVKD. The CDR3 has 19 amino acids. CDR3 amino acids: CATSDPPGQGAGGNQPQHF. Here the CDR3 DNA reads TGTGCCACCAGTGATCCGCCGGGACAGGGGGCTGGTGGCAATCAGCCCCAGCATTTT.

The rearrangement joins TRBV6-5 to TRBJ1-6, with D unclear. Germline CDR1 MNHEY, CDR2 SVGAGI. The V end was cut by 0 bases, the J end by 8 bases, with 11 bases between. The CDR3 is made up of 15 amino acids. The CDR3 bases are TGTGCCAGCAGTTACTCGCTGTGGGCCGATTCACCCCTCCACTTT. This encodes CASSYSLWADSPLHF.

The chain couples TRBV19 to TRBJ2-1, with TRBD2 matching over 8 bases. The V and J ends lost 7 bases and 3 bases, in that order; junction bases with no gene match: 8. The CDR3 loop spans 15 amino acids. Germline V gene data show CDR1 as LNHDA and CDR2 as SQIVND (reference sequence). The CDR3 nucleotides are TGTGCCAGTACCCCCATGGGACTAGACTACAATGAGCAGTTCTTC. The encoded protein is CASTPMGLDYNEQFF.

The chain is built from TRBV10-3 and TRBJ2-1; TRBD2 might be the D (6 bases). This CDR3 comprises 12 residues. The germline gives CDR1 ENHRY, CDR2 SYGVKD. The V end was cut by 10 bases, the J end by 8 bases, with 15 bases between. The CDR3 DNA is TGTGCCACCGGACTAACAGCGGATGAGCAGTTCTTC. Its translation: CATGLTADEQFF.

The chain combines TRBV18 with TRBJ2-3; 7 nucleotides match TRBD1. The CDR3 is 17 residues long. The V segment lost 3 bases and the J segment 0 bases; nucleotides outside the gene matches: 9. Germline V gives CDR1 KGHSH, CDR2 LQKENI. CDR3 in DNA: TGTGCCAGCTCACCGAGACAGGGACCCTCTAGCACAGATACGCAGTATTTT. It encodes CASSPRQGPSSTDTQYF.

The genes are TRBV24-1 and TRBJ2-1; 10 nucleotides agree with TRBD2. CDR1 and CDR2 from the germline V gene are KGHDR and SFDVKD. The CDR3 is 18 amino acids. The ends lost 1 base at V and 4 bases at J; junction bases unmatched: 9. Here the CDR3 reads CATSDFGAGGPLYNEQFF. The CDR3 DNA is TGTGCCACCAGTGATTTCGGAGCGGGAGGGCCTTTATACAATGAGCAGTTCTTC.

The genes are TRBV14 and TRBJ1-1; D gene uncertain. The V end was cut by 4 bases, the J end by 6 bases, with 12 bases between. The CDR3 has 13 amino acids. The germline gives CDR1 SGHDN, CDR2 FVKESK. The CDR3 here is CASSPPGISEAFF. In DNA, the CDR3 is TGTGCCAGCAGCCCCCCCGGGATATCTGAAGCTTTCTTT.

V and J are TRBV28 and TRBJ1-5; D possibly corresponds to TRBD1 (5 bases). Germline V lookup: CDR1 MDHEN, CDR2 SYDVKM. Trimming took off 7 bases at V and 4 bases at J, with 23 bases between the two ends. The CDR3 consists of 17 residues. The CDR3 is CASKLKGLRSRNQPQHF. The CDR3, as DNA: TGTGCCAGCAAATTAAAGGGGCTACGGAGTCGGAATCAGCCCCAGCATTTT.

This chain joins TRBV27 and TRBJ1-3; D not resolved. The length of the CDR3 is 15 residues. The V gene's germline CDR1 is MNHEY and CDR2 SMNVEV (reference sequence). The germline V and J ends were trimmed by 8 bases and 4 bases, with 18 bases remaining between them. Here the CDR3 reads CASSSQVAGGNTIYF. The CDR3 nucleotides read TGTGCCAGCTCCTCCCAAGTGGCAGGCGGAAACACCATATATTTT.

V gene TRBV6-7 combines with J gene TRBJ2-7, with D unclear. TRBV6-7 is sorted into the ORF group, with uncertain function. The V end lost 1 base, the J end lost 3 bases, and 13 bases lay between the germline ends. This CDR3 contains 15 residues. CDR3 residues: CASSYLCGSNYEQYF. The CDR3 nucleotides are TGTGCCAGCAGTTACTTATGTGGTAGCAACTACGAGCAGTACTTC.

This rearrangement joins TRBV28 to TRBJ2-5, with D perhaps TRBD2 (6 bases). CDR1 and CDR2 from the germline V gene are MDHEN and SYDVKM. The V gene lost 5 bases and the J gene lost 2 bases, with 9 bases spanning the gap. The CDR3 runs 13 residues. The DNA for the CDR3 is TGTGCCAGCAGTCGGGAGTGGCAAGAGACCCAGTACTTC. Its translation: CASSREWQETQYF.

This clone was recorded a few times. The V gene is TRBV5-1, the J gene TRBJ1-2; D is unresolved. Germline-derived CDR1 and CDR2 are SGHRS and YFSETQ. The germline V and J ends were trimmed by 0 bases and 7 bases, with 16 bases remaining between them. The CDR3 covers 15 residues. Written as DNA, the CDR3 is TGCGCCAGCAGCTTGGATTCAGGAATCTACTCTGGCTACACCTTC. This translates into CASSLDSGIYSGYTF.

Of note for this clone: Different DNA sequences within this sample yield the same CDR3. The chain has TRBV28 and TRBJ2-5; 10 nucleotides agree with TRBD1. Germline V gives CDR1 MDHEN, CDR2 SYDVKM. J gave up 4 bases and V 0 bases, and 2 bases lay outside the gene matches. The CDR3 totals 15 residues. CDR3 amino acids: CASSLWTGGRETQYF. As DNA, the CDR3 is TGTGCCAGCAGTTTATGGACAGGGGGCCGAGAGACCCAGTACTTC.

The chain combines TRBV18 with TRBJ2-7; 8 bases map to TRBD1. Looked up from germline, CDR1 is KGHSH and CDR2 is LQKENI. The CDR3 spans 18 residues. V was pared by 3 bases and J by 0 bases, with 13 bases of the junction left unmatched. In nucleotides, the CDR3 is TGTGCCAGCTCACCCAGACAGGGGACCTACTCCCGCTCCTACGAGCAGTACTTC. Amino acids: CASSPRQGTYSRSYEQYF.

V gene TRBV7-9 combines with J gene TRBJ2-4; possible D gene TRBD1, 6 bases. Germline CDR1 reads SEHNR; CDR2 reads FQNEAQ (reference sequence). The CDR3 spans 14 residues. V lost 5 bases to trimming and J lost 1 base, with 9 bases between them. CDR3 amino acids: CASSADRAKNIQYF. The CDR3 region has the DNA TGTGCCAGCAGCGCTGACAGGGCCAAAAACATTCAGTACTTC.

The CDR3 DNA reads as TGTGCCAGTAGTACCCAGGGGTCTGGTGAAGCTTTCTTT. Protein sequence: CASSTQGSGEAFF. The chain uses TRBV19 and TRBJ1-1, with D tentatively TRBD1 (6 bases). Germline V gene sequence: CDR1 LNHDA, CDR2 SQIVND (reference sequence). Trimming cost V 4 bases and J 7 bases, with 13 bases left between them. The CDR3 loop spans 13 amino acids.

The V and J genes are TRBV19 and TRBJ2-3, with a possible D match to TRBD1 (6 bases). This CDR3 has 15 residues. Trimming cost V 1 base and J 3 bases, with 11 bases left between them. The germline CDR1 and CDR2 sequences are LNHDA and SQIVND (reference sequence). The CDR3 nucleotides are TGTGCCAGTAGTATAGTCCAGGGGCTAACAGATACGCAGTATTTT. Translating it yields CASSIVQGLTDTQYF. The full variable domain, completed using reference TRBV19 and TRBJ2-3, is DGGITQSPKYLFRKEGQNVTLSCEQNLNHDAMYWYRQDPGQGLRLIYYSQIVNDFQKGDIAEGYSVSREKKESFPLTVTSAQKNPTAFYLCASSIVQGLTDTQYFGPGTRLTVL.

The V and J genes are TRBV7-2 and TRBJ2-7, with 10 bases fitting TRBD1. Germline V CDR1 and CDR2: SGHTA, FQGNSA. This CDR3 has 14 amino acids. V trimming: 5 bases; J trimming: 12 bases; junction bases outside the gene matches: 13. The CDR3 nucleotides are TGTGCCAGCAGCCCCGGTTCAATAGGGACAGGGGTGTACTTC. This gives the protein CASSPGSIGTGVYF.

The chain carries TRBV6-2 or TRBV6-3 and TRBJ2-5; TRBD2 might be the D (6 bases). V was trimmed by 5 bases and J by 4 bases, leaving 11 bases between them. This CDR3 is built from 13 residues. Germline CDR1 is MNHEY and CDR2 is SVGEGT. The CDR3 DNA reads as TGTGCCAGCAGTCTAGTCGGGAGAGAGACCCAGTACTTC. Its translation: CASSLVGRETQYF.

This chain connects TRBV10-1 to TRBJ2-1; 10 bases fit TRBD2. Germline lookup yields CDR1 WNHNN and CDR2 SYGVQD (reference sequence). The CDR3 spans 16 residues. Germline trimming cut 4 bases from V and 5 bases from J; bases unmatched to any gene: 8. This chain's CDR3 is CASSAIGTSVNNEQFF. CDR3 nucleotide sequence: TGCGCCAGCAGTGCCATCGGGACTAGCGTTAACAATGAGCAGTTCTTC.

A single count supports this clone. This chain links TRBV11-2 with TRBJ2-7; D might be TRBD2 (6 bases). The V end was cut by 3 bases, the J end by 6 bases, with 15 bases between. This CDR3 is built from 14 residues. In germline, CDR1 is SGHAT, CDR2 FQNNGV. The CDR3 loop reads CASSFPGTSTEQYF. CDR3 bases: TGTGCCAGCAGCTTCCCCGGGACTTCCACCGAGCAGTACTTC.

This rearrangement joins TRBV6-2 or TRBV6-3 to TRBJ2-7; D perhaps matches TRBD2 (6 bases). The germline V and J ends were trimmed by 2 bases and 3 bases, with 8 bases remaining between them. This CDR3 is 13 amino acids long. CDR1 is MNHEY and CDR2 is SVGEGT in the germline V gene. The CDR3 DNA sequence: TGTGCCAGCAGTTACGGTAGCGGCTACGAGCAGTACTTC. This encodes CASSYGSGYEQYF.

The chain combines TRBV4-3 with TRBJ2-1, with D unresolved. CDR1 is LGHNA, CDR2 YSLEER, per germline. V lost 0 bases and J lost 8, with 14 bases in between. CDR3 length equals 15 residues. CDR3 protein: CASSQEANSFDEQFF. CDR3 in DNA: TGCGCCAGCAGCCAAGAAGCGAATAGCTTCGATGAGCAGTTCTTC.

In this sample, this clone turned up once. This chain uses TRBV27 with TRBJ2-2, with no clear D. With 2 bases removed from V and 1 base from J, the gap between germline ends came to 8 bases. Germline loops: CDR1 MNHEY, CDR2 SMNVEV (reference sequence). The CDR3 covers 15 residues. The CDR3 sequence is CASSLDARNTGELFF. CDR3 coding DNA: TGTGCCAGCAGTTTAGATGCCAGGAACACCGGGGAGCTGTTTTTT.

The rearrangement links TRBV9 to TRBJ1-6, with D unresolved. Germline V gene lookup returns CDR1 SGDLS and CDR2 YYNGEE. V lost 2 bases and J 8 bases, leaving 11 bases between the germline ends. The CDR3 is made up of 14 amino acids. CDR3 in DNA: TGTGCCAGCAGCGTGAGCAGGTTGGATTCACCCCTCCACTTT. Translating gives CASSVSRLDSPLHF.

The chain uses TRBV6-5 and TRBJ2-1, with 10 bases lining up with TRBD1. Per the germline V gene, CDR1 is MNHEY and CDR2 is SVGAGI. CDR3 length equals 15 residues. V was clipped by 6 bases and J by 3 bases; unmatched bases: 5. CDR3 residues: CASRPTGGGYNEQFF. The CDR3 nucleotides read TGTGCCAGCAGACCGACAGGGGGCGGCTACAATGAGCAGTTCTTC.